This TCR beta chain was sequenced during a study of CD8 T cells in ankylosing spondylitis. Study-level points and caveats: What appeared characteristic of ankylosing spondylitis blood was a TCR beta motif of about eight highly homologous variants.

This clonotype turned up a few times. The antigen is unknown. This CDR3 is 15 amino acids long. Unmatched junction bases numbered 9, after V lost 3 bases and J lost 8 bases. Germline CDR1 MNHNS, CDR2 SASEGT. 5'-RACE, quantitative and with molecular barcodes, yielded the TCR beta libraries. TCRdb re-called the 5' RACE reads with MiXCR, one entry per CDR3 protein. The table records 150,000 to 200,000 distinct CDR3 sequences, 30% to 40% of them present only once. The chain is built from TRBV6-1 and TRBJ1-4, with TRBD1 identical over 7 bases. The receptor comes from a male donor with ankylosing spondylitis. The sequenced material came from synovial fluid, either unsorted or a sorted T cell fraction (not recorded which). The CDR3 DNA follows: TGTGCCAGCAGTGAGCCAAGGGGGCGTGGGGAAAAACTGTTTTTT. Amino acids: CASSEPRGRGEKLFF.